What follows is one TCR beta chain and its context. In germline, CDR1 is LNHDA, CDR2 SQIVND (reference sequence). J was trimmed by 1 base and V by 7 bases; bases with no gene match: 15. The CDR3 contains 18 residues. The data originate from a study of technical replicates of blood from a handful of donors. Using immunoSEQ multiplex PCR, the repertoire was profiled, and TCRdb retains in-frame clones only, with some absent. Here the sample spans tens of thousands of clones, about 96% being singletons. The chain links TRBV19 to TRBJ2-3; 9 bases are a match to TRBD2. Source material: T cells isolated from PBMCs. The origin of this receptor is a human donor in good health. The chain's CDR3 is CASNLREGVNTGTDTQYF. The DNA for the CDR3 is TGTGCCAGTAATTTGCGGGAGGGTGTAAACACGGGCACAGATACGCAGTATTTT.